The TCR beta chain described here comes from a study of blood T cell repertoires in COVID-19. This clone is a singleton in its sample. V dropped 5 bases and J dropped 6 bases, with 11 bases sitting between them. This CDR3 comprises 13 residues. Germline V gene lookup returns CDR1 SGHNT and CDR2 YYREEE (reference sequence). Authors' methods: Researchers report that nucleated cell counts were estimated from reference gene primer amplification. Data came from immunoSEQ multiplex PCR; TCRdb stores just in-frame clones and leaves some out. From that table come the V and J calls and clone size; the DNA was used to work out D and trimming. The sample lists around 250,000 clones, roughly 86% occurring once.

The rearrangement joins TRBV5-4 to TRBJ2-2; D may be TRBD2 (6 bases). The clonotype originates from a woman aged 55 to 70 who had recovered from COVID-19. Sequences were obtained from peripheral blood. CDR3 DNA sequence: TGTGCCAGCAGTTTGCCGGGGGCCGGGGAGCTGTTTTTT. Translation gives CASSLPGAGELFF.